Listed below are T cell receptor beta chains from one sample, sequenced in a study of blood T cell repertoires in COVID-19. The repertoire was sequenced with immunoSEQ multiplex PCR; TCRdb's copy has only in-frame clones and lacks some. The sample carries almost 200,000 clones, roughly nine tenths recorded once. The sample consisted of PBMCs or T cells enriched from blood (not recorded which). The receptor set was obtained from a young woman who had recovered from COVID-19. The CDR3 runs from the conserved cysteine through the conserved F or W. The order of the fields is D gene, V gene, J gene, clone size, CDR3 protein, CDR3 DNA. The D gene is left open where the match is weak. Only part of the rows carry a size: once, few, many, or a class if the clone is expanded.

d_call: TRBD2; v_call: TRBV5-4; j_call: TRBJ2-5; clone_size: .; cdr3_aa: CASSWGPGGEETQYF; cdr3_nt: TGTGCCAGCAGCTGGGGCCCCGGGGGGGAAGAGACCCAGTACTTC
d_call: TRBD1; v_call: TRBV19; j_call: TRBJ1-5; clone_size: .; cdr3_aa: CASSIWGTGGNQPQHF; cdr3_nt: TGTGCCAGTAGTATATGGGGGACAGGGGGCAATCAGCCCCAGCATTTT
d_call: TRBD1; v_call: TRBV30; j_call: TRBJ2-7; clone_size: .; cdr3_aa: CAWSRDSSYEQYF; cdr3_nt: TGTGCCTGGAGTCGGGACAGCTCCTACGAGCAGTACTTC
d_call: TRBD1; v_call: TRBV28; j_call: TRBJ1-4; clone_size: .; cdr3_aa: CASSLKGGLTNEKLFF; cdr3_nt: TGTGCCAGCAGTTTAAAAGGGGGCCTTACTAATGAAAAACTGTTTTTT
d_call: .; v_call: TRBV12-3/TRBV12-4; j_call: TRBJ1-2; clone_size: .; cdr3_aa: CASSSSPGYGYTF; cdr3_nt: TGTGCCAGCAGTTCCTCTCCCGGTTATGGCTACACCTTC
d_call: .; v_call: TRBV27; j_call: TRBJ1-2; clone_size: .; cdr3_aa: CASSSPAAGYYGYTF; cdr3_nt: TGTGCCAGCAGTTCGCCCGCTGCAGGGTACTATGGCTACACCTTC
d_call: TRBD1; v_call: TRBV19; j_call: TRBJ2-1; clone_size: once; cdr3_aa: CASSIRGQGAIISYNEQFF; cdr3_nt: TGTGCCAGTAGTATCAGGGGACAGGGGGCGATAATCTCCTACAATGAGCAGTTCTTC
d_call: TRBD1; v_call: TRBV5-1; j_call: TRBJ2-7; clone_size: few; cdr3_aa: CASSLGGTGGYEQYF; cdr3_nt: TGCGCCAGCAGCTTGGGTGGGACAGGGGGCTACGAGCAGTACTTC
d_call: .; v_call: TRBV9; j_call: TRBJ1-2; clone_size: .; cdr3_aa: CASSVGSRQYGYTF; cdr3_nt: TGTGCCAGCAGCGTAGGGAGCAGACAGTATGGCTACACCTTC
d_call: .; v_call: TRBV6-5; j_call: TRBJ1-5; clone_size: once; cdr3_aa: CASSPSGYFNQPQHF; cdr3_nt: TGTGCCAGCAGCCCCAGTGGTTATTTCAATCAGCCCCAGCATTTT
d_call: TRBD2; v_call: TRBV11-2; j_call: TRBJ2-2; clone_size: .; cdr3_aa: CASSLVGSGRIGELFF; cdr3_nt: TGTGCCAGCAGCTTAGTAGGTAGCGGGAGGATTGGGGAGCTGTTTTTT
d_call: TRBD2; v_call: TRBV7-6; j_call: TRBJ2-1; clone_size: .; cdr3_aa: CASSSSRSGGFGNEQFF; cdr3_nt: TGTGCCAGCAGCTCATCACGTAGCGGGGGATTCGGAAATGAGCAGTTCTTC